The 28 T cell receptor beta chains given below trace back to one sample, sequenced in a study of shared clonotypes between healthy human individuals. Assay: immunoSEQ multiplex PCR; the TCRdb copy retains only in-frame clones and omits some. The profile shows around 610,000 clones, approximately 96% of them singletons. Naivety among CD8 cells was defined by CD45RO negativity and positive CCR7 selection, thereby excluding terminally differentiated effector memory CD45RA+ cells. Material for sequencing was naive CD8+ T cells sorted from blood. These receptor sequences come from a woman in her thirties in good health.

The J gene is TRBJ2-3, the V gene TRBV28, with 10 positions matching TRBD2. Losses at the gene ends were 5 bases for V and 1 base for J; bases not matched to a gene: 3. From germline, CDR1 is MDHEN and CDR2 SYDVKM. This CDR3 has 15 residues. The CDR3 sequence is CASSTLAGGTDTQYF. The CDR3 nucleotides read TGTGCCAGCAGTACTCTAGCGGGAGGCACAGATACGCAGTATTTT.

The rearrangement uses TRBV6-1 and TRBJ1-1; D unresolved. CDR1 MNHNS and CDR2 SASEGT come from the germline V gene. The V and J ends lost 1 base and 0 bases respectively, with 12 bases between them. CDR3 length: 16 amino acids. Here the CDR3 reads CASSEDVSFLNTEAFF. Here the CDR3 DNA reads TGTGCCAGCAGTGAAGATGTCAGCTTCCTGAACACTGAAGCTTTCTTT.

V gene TRBV7-2 combines with J gene TRBJ1-2; 8 bases agree with TRBD1. J gave up 8 bases and V 11 bases, and 16 bases lay outside the gene matches. Germline-derived CDR1 and CDR2 are SGHTA and FQGNSA. The length of the CDR3 is 14 residues. CDR3 protein: CARHLGQVGGGYTF. Written as DNA, the CDR3 is TGTGCCCGCCACCTGGGACAGGTGGGTGGAGGCTACACCTTC.

In DNA form, the CDR3 reads TGTGCCAGCAGCTCGGAGGGACTCCAGCAGTACTTC. Translation: CASSSEGLQQYF. J is TRBJ2-7 and V is TRBV5-6; possibly TRBD2 for D (6 bases). This CDR3 has 12 amino acids. The V end lost 3 bases, the J end lost 8 bases, and 12 bases lay between the germline ends. CDR1 is SGHDT and CDR2 is YYEEEE in the germline V gene.

The chain carries TRBV25-1 and TRBJ2-3, with unresolved D. Germline V gene lookup returns CDR1 MGHDK and CDR2 SYGVNS. This CDR3 region has 13 residues. Trimming removed 4 bases from V and 5 bases from J, with 10 bases in between. This chain's CDR3 is CASSVSFVDTQYF. In DNA, the CDR3 is TGTGCCAGCAGTGTCTCGTTTGTAGATACGCAGTATTTT. The full variable domain, in which reference TRBV25-1 and TRBJ2-3 provide the parts outside the CDR3, is EADIYQTPRYLVIGTGKKITLECSQTMGHDKMYWYQQDPGMELHLIHYSYGVNSTEKGDLSSESTVSRIRTEHFPLTLESARPSHTSQYLCASSVSFVDTQYFGPGTRLTVL.

This sequence joins TRBV10-3 and TRBJ1-1; 7 positions match TRBD1. The CDR3 contains 16 residues. The ends lost 4 bases at V and 5 bases at J; junction bases unmatched: 13. The germline V gene has CDR1 ENHRY and CDR2 SYGVKD. The CDR3: CAISVTNRGKGTEAFF. CDR3 bases: TGTGCCATCAGTGTTACAAACAGGGGAAAGGGGACTGAAGCTTTCTTT.

The chain uses TRBV29-1 and TRBJ1-3; D might be TRBD1 (6 bases). CDR1 and CDR2 from the germline V gene are SQVTM and ANQGSEA. The CDR3 is 16 residues long. V lost 2 bases to trimming and J lost 4 bases, with 18 bases between them. The DNA for the CDR3 is TGCAGCGTTGAATTCCCTGACAGGTCTCAGGGAAACACCATATATTTT. Its protein is CSVEFPDRSQGNTIYF.

The rearrangement uses TRBV21-1 and TRBJ2-2; TRBD1 is taken as the D call from the table, unchecked against the DNA. TRBV21-1 is a recognized pseudogene. The CDR3 loop spans 15 amino acids. This CDR3 reads CASSKEGGDTGELFF. The CDR3 DNA reads as TGTGCCAGCAGCAAGGAAGGGGGCGATACCGGGGAGCTGTTTTTT.

The chain joins TRBV5-4 to TRBJ2-7; maybe TRBD1 (5 bases). Germline V lookup: CDR1 SGHNT, CDR2 YYREEE (reference sequence). The CDR3 consists of 17 residues. Trimming shortened V by 5 bases and J by 0 bases, and 21 bases separated the two germline ends. The CDR3 here is CASSRQNQGPISYEQYF. The CDR3 DNA follows: TGTGCCAGCAGTCGACAAAATCAGGGTCCAATCTCCTACGAGCAGTACTTC.

The chain joins TRBV19 to TRBJ2-7; 9 bases fit TRBD1. CDR1 is LNHDA and CDR2 is SQIVND in the germline V gene (reference sequence). The J segment lost 3 bases and the V segment lost 1 base, leaving 7 bases of the junction unmatched. The CDR3 is 16 residues long. CDR3 DNA: TGTGCCAGTAGTATAGGCGCCGGGACAGGGTTCTACGAGCAGTACTTC. It encodes CASSIGAGTGFYEQYF. The whole variable domain, remainder taken from reference TRBV19 and TRBJ2-7, is DGGITQSPKYLFRKEGQNVTLSCEQNLNHDAMYWYRQDPGQGLRLIYYSQIVNDFQKGDIAEGYSVSREKKESFPLTVTSAQKNPTAFYLCASSIGAGTGFYEQYFGPGTRLTVT.

This clone was seen more than once but under ten times. The J gene is TRBJ1-1, the V gene TRBV14, with D hard to call. V was pared by 3 bases and J by 0 bases, with 5 bases between. This CDR3 region has 13 residues. Germline loops: CDR1 SGHDN, CDR2 FVKESK. This CDR3 reads CASSQGMNTEAFF. CDR3 nucleotides: TGTGCCAGCAGCCAGGGGATGAACACTGAAGCTTTCTTT.

The V and J genes are TRBV30 and TRBJ1-2, with no clear D. Trimming shortened V by 4 bases and J by 7 bases, and 7 bases separated the two germline ends. This CDR3 is built from 10 residues. The germline gives CDR1 GTSNPN, CDR2 SVGIG (reference sequence). CDR3 amino acids: CAWMEAGYTF. The CDR3 DNA sequence: TGTGCCTGGATGGAAGCTGGCTACACCTTC.

This chain joins TRBV28 and TRBJ1-1; 7 positions agree with TRBD1. Trimming took 6 bases from V and 6 from J; bases not matched to a gene: 7. CDR1 is MDHEN, CDR2 SYDVKM, per germline. The CDR3 loop spans 13 amino acids. The CDR3 sequence is CASRRGGWSEAFF. Written as DNA, the CDR3 is TGTGCCAGCAGGAGAGGGGGCTGGTCTGAAGCTTTCTTT.

J is TRBJ2-2 and V is TRBV9; the match to TRBD2 covers 7 bases. This CDR3 region has 16 residues. Germline CDR1 and CDR2: SGDLS and YYNGEE. V shed 2 bases, J shed 6 bases, and the junction held 10 bases outside the gene matches. CDR3 bases: TGTGCCAGCAGCGTTGGGAGGGGCATGGGGGCCGGGGAGCTGTTTTTT. Amino acids: CASSVGRGMGAGELFF.

The chain recombines TRBV6-6 with TRBJ2-1, with no clear D. V was cut by 6 bases and J by 1 base, with 13 bases left in between. The CDR3 loop spans 15 amino acids. CDR1 and CDR2 from the germline V gene are MNHNY and SVGAGI (reference sequence). This chain's CDR3 is CASSQIYGSYNEQFF. The DNA of the CDR3 is TGTGCCAGCAGCCAAATCTACGGTTCCTACAATGAGCAGTTCTTC.

The rearrangement uses TRBV6-1 and TRBJ2-7; TRBD2 aligns across 14 bases. The germline gives CDR1 MNHNS, CDR2 SASEGT. This CDR3 comprises 18 residues. Trimming removed 5 bases from V and 0 bases from J; junction bases left unmatched: 9. CDR3 DNA: TGTGCCAGCAGTCAAGGCGGGACTAGCGGGAGCCGCTCCTACGAGCAGTACTTC. Protein product: CASSQGGTSGSRSYEQYF.

The CDR3 reads CATSRTSGMSDEQFF. In nucleotides, the CDR3 is TGTGCCACCAGCAGGACTAGCGGGATGTCCGATGAGCAGTTCTTC. The chain combines TRBV15 with TRBJ2-1; 11 bases match TRBD2. V shed 3 bases, J shed 8 bases, and the junction held 6 bases outside the gene matches. Germline V gives CDR1 LNHNV, CDR2 YYDKDF (reference sequence). The CDR3 runs to 15 residues.

The chain has TRBV5-6 and TRBJ2-2; D is perhaps TRBD1 (5 bases). Germline V lookup: CDR1 SGHDT, CDR2 YYEEEE. This CDR3 has 14 amino acids. Trimming shortened V by 6 bases and J by 4 bases, and 13 bases separated the two germline ends. CDR3 DNA sequence: TGTGCCAGCAAATGGGGAACAGGCACCGGGGAGCTGTTTTTT. Translated: CASKWGTGTGELFF.

The chain carries TRBV11-2 and TRBJ2-3, with 9 bases that match TRBD1. Germline CDR1 SGHAT, CDR2 FQNNGV. The V and J ends lost 4 bases and 7 bases, in that order; junction bases with no gene match: 12. The CDR3 sequence is 16 residues long. As DNA, the CDR3 is TGTGCCAGCAGCTCTCTTCAAGGACAGGGGCCTAATACGCAGTATTTT. This encodes CASSSLQGQGPNTQYF.

This clone was detected only once. The chain combines TRBV7-2 with TRBJ1-6, with D tentatively TRBD1 (6 bases). The CDR3 consists of 16 residues. Trimming shortened V by 2 bases and J by 10 bases, and 18 bases separated the two germline ends. Per germline, CDR1 SGHTA and CDR2 FQGNSA. The CDR3 spells CASSLNAGARDSPLHF. CDR3 in DNA: TGTGCCAGCAGCTTAAATGCGGGGGCTCGAGACTCACCCCTCCACTTT.

The V call is TRBV27, the J call TRBJ2-5, with D maybe TRBD2 (5 bases). V gave up 1 base and J gave up 4 bases, with 10 bases separating them. Germline V gene sequence: CDR1 MNHEY, CDR2 SMNVEV (reference sequence). This CDR3 region has 14 residues. Written as DNA, the CDR3 is TGTGCCAGCAGTTTATATGGGAGAGGAGAGACCCAGTACTTC. It is translated as CASSLYGRGETQYF.

The chain combines TRBV2 with TRBJ2-1; 9 bases align to TRBD1. Germline CDR1 SNHLY, CDR2 FYNNEI. The trim removed 3 bases at V and 10 bases at J, leaving 4 bases unmatched. The CDR3 consists of 13 residues. The CDR3 reads CASSEGQGIEQFF. In DNA, the CDR3 is TGTGCCAGCAGTGAGGGACAGGGTATCGAGCAGTTCTTC.

The rearrangement links TRBV29-1 to TRBJ1-1; weak D call: TRBD1 (6 bases). Germline V gene sequence: CDR1 SQVTM, CDR2 ANQGSEA. CDR3 size: 14 residues. V gave up 7 bases and J gave up 0 bases, with 15 bases separating them. CDR3 sequence: CSAIQQGMNTEAFF. In nucleotides, the CDR3 is TGCAGCGCGATTCAACAGGGCATGAACACTGAAGCTTTCTTT.

Of note for this clone: This sample includes further DNA sequences coding for the same CDR3. The DNA for the CDR3 is TGTGCCAGCAGCGTAGGGGGGGGCACCTACGAGCAGTACTTC. The encoded protein is CASSVGGGTYEQYF. This rearrangement joins TRBV9 to TRBJ2-7, with D possibly being TRBD2 (7 bases). CDR3 length: 14 amino acids. Germline V gives CDR1 SGDLS, CDR2 YYNGEE. The ends were cut back, 0 bases at V and 2 bases at J, with 9 bases in the middle. Full variable domain (rest looked up from reference TRBV9 and TRBJ2-7): DSGVTQTPKHLITATGQRVTLRCSPRSGDLSVYWYQQSLDQGLQFLIQYYNGEERAKGNILERFSAQQFPDLHSELNLSSLELGDSALYFCASSVGGGTYEQYFGPGTRLTVT.

The chain joins TRBV7-9 to TRBJ2-1; a weak D match, TRBD1 (7 bases). The germline V gene has CDR1 SEHNR and CDR2 FQNEAQ (reference sequence). Trimming took 6 bases from V and 7 from J, leaving 10 bases between them. CDR3 length: 12 amino acids. CDR3 in DNA: TGTGCCAGCAGGGAGGGGGCGAATGAGCAGTTCTTC. Translation: CASREGANEQFF.

This chain joins TRBV7-2 and TRBJ2-4, with 11 nucleotides matching TRBD2. The germline V gene encodes CDR1 SGHTA and CDR2 FQGNSA. With V trimmed by 4 bases and J by 0 bases, 8 bases remained unmatched. The CDR3 consists of 18 residues. As DNA, the CDR3 is TGTGCCAGCAGCTCGACTAGCGGGGCTCTTCTAGCCAAAAACATTCAGTACTTC. Its protein product is CASSSTSGALLAKNIQYF.

This chain joins TRBV28 and TRBJ2-7; 7 bases agree with TRBD2. Germline values: CDR1 MDHEN, CDR2 SYDVKM. Germline trimming cut 4 bases from V and 4 bases from J; bases unmatched to any gene: 10. This CDR3 has 15 amino acids. CDR3 amino acids: CASSYRSGGEYEQYF. In DNA, the CDR3 is TGTGCCAGCAGTTATAGGTCGGGAGGAGAGTACGAGCAGTACTTC.

The chain employs TRBV7-2 and TRBJ1-3, with D hard to call. CDR1 is SGHTA, CDR2 FQGNSA, per germline. There are 14 residues in the CDR3. With 2 bases removed from V and 0 bases from J, the gap between germline ends came to 5 bases. CDR3 amino acids: CASSLPLSGNTIYF. The CDR3 region has the DNA TGTGCCAGCAGCTTACCCCTCTCTGGAAACACCATATATTTT. The full variable domain, completed using reference TRBV7-2 and TRBJ1-3, is GAGVSQSPSNKVTEKGKDVELRCDPISGHTALYWYRQSLGQGLEFLIYFQGNSAPDKSGLPSDRFSAERTGGSVSTLTIQRTQQEDSAVYLCASSLPLSGNTIYFGEGSWLTVV.